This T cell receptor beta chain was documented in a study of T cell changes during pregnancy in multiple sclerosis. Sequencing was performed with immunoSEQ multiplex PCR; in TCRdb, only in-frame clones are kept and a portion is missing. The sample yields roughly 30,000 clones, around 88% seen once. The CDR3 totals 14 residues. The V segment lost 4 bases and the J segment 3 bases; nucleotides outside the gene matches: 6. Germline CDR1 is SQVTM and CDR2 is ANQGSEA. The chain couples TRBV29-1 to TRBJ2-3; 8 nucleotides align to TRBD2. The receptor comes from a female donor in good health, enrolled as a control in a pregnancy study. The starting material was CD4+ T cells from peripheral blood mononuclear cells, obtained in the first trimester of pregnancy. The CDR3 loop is CSVARAGETDTQYF. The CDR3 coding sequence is TGCAGCGTTGCTAGAGCGGGGGAAACAGATACGCAGTATTTT.